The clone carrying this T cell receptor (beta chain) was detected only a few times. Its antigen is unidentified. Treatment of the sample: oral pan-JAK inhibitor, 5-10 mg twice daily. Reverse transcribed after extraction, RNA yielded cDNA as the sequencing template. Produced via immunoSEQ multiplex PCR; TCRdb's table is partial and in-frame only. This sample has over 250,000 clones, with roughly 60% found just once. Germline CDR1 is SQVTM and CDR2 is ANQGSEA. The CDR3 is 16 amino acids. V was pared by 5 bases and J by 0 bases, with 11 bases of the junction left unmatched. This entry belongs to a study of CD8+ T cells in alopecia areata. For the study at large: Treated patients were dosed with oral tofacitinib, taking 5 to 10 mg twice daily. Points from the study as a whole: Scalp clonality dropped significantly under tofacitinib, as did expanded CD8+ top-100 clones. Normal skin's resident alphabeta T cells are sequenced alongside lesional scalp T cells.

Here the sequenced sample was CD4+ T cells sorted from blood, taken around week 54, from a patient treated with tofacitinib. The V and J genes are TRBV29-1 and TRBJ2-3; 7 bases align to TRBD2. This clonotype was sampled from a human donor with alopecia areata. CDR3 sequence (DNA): TGCAGCGTTCTCGGGCTAGCGGAATATAGCACAGATACGCAGTATTTT. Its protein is CSVLGLAEYSTDTQYF.